A selection of T cell receptor beta chains follows, all from one sample in a study of response to subunit inactivated influenza vaccine. One entry per CDR3 protein, called by TCRdb with MiXCR from the RT-PCR reads. The sample lists about 160,000 distinct CDR3 sequences; approximately 11% were seen once. The sequencing here drew on non-naive T cells sorted from PBMCs, taken roughly 48 days after vaccination. These TCRs come from a man aged 50 to 60 who received an inactivated influenza vaccine. Each CDR3 is given with its conserved first and last residue. A D gene is named only where the DNA matches it firmly. Not all rows give a size; the values are once, few, many and, for expanded clones, a class.

v_gene	d_gene	abundance	j_gene	CDR3aa	CDR3nt
TRBV6-2/TRBV6-3	TRBD2	few	TRBJ2-1	CASSDLRLAGVSYNEQFF	TGTGCCAGCAGTGACCTTCGACTAGCGGGAGTATCCTACAATGAGCAGTTCTTC
TRBV20-1	TRBD1	many	TRBJ1-2	CSARDTSQGQSYGYTF	TGCAGTGCTAGAGATACTAGTCAGGGACAGAGCTATGGCTACACCTTC
TRBV29-1	NA	few	TRBJ2-3	CSVEDTRGRGDTQYF	TGCAGCGTTGAAGATACCAGGGGTAGGGGAGATACGCAGTATTTT
TRBV29-1	TRBD2	NA	TRBJ2-3	CSVSGGEVGTQYF	TGCAGCGTTTCCGGGGGGGAAGTGGGTACGCAGTATTTT
TRBV5-1	TRBD1	few	TRBJ2-5	CASSLATRGETQYF	TGCGCCAGCAGCTTGGCCACCAGGGGGGAGACCCAGTACTTC
TRBV4-3	TRBD1	few	TRBJ2-2	CASSPGTGKAGELFF	TGCGCCAGCAGCCCAGGGACAGGAAAGGCCGGGGAGCTGTTTTTT
TRBV6-1	NA	NA	TRBJ2-3	CASSESGYTDTQYF	TGTGCCAGCAGTGAATCTGGCTACACAGATACGCAGTATTTT
TRBV11-2	NA	NA	TRBJ2-7	CASGPGTHSYEQYF	TGTGCCAGCGGCCCCGGGACGCATTCCTACGAGCAGTACTTC
TRBV20-1	NA	NA	TRBJ2-3	CSAAPGYTDTQYF	TGCAGTGCCGCCCCTGGATACACAGATACGCAGTATTTT
TRBV20-1	TRBD2	NA	TRBJ2-3	CSARSLSGGGSDTQYF	TGCAGTGCTAGGAGCCTTAGCGGGGGTGGCTCAGATACGCAGTATTTT
TRBV5-5	NA	few	TRBJ1-5	CASSLGTENQPQHF	TGTGCCAGCAGCTTGGGGACGGAAAATCAGCCCCAGCATTTT
TRBV6-4	NA	few	TRBJ2-2	CATSGTGELFF	TGTGCCACCTCCGGCACCGGGGAGCTGTTTTTT
TRBV29-1	NA	medium-sized	TRBJ2-7	CSVIVPYEQYF	TGCAGCGTTATAGTACCCTACGAGCAGTACTTC
TRBV5-4	NA	many	TRBJ2-3	CASSLGGDTDTQYF	TGTGCCAGCAGCTTGGGTGGGGACACAGATACGCAGTATTTT
TRBV6-2/TRBV6-3	NA	NA	TRBJ2-7	CASSYRSGAYEQYF	TGTGCCAGCAGTTACCGGTCAGGAGCCTACGAGCAGTACTTC
TRBV7-2	TRBD1	few	TRBJ2-7	CASSKTGGPYEQYF	TGTGCCAGCAGCAAAACAGGGGGCCCCTACGAGCAGTACTTC
TRBV6-2/TRBV6-3	TRBD2	many	TRBJ2-2	CASRHIPGLAEKTGELFF	TGTGCCAGCAGACACATCCCGGGACTAGCGGAAAAAACCGGGGAGCTGTTTTTT
TRBV9	NA	many	TRBJ1-3	CASSPWGRNSGNTIYF	TGTGCCAGCAGCCCGTGGGGTAGGAACTCTGGAAACACCATATATTTT
TRBV10-3	NA	NA	TRBJ2-7	CAISESETGSYEQYF	TGTGCCATCAGTGAGTCAGAGACAGGTTCCTACGAGCAGTACTTC
TRBV4-1	NA	many	TRBJ2-1	CASSHEHYNEQFF	TGCGCCAGCAGCCACGAACACTACAATGAGCAGTTCTTC
TRBV12-3/TRBV12-4	TRBD1	many	TRBJ1-5	CASSLDRGQPQHF	TGTGCCAGCAGTTTAGACAGGGGGCAGCCCCAGCATTTT
TRBV27	NA	few	TRBJ1-2	CASGEGGGYGYTF	TGTGCCAGCGGGGAGGGGGGCGGCTATGGCTACACCTTC
TRBV7-9	TRBD1	NA	TRBJ1-2	CASSLPGQGANYGYTF	TGTGCCAGCAGCTTGCCGGGACAGGGGGCTAACTATGGCTACACCTTC
TRBV20-1	TRBD2	few	TRBJ2-1	CSARKGTSGNEQFF	TGCAGTGCTAGGAAAGGGACTAGCGGGAATGAGCAGTTCTTC
TRBV5-1	TRBD1	few	TRBJ2-2	CASSLQGADGELFF	TGCGCCAGCAGCTTACAGGGGGCCGACGGGGAGCTGTTTTTT
TRBV20-1	NA	NA	TRBJ2-3	CSARRLLEDTQYF	TGCAGTGCTAGAAGACTCCTAGAAGATACGCAGTATTTT
TRBV3-1	NA	few	TRBJ1-1	CASSNGRATEAFF	TGTGCCAGCAGCAATGGACGGGCCACTGAAGCTTTCTTT
TRBV7-2	NA	many	TRBJ2-3	CASSLGLPSTDTQYF	TGTGCCAGCAGCTTGGGACTCCCTAGCACAGATACGCAGTATTTT
TRBV7-3	NA	NA	TRBJ2-1	CASSSINSRDNEQFF	TGTGCCAGCAGCTCCATTAACTCGCGGGACAATGAGCAGTTCTTC
TRBV12-3/TRBV12-4	NA	few	TRBJ2-3	CASTLGTSTQYF	TGTGCCAGCACCCTAGGAACAAGCACGCAGTATTTT
TRBV7-9	TRBD2	NA	TRBJ2-1	CASSLARGGGSYNEQFF	TGTGCCAGCAGCTTAGCAAGGGGCGGGGGCTCCTACAATGAGCAGTTCTTC
TRBV24-1	NA	many	TRBJ1-5	CATSPGPGLGPQHF	TGTGCCACCAGTCCGGGACCAGGGCTGGGGCCCCAGCATTTT
TRBV12-3/TRBV12-4	TRBD1	many	TRBJ1-5	CASSPRTGASNQPQHF	TGTGCCAGCAGTCCCAGGACAGGGGCTAGCAATCAGCCCCAGCATTTT
TRBV4-2	NA	many	TRBJ2-7	CASSQGTGRSYEQYF	TGTGCCAGCAGCCAAGGAACAGGGAGATCCTACGAGCAGTACTTC
TRBV6-2/TRBV6-3	TRBD1	many	TRBJ2-1	CASRSGGSYNEQFF	TGTGCCAGCAGGTCAGGGGGCTCCTACAATGAGCAGTTCTTC
TRBV6-1	NA	few	TRBJ2-7	CASSEAGRTSYEQYF	TGTGCCAGCAGTGAGGCGGGACGCACTTCCTACGAGCAGTACTTC
TRBV4-3	NA	many	TRBJ2-3	CASSQDLSPGTDTQYF	TGCGCCAGCAGCCAAGATCTAAGCCCGGGCACAGATACGCAGTATTTT
TRBV6-1	TRBD2	few	TRBJ2-1	CASGSPGTGWTSGAGEQFF	TGTGCCAGCGGGTCCCCCGGGACAGGGTGGACTAGCGGGGCCGGTGAGCAGTTCTTC
TRBV20-1	NA	NA	TRBJ1-1	CSARTREVPEAFF	TGCAGTGCTAGAACCAGGGAGGTCCCTGAAGCTTTCTTT
TRBV7-9	NA	few	TRBJ1-4	CAIRPLNMEKLFF	TGTGCCATTCGGCCCCTTAATATGGAAAAACTGTTTTTT